This entry describes one TCR beta chain. Other DNA sequences in this specimen translate into the identical CDR3. Using immunoSEQ multiplex PCR, the repertoire was profiled, and TCRdb retains in-frame clones only, with some absent. The sample includes about 980,000 clones, about 80% of them seen just once. The V gene end was trimmed by 5 bases and the J gene end by 4 bases; junction bases not matched to a gene: 6. The CDR3 runs to 14 residues. Germline V lookup: CDR1 SGHKS, CDR2 YYEKEE (reference sequence). The data stem from a study of shared clonotypes between healthy human individuals. The sample consisted of memory CD4+ T cells sorted from blood. Subset noted: CD45RA-negative fraction. V and J are TRBV5-5 and TRBJ1-1, with 9 bases fitting TRBD1. The receptor was isolated from a man between 18 and 29 years old in good health. CDR3 amino acids: CASSSRDRATEAFF. CDR3 nucleotide sequence: TGTGCCAGCAGTTCCCGGGACAGGGCCACTGAAGCTTTCTTT.